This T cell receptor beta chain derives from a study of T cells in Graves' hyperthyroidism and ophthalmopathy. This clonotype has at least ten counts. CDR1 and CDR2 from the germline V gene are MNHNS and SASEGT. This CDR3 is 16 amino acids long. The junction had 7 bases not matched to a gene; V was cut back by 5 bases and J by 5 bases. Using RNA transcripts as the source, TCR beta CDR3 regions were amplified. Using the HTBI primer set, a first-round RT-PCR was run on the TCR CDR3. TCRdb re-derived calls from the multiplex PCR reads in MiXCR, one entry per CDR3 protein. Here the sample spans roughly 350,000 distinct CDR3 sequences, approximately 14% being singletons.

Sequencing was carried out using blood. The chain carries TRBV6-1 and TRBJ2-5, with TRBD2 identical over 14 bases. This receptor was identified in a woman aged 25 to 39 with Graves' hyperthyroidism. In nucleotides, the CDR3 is TGTGCCAGCAGTCTCGGACTAGCGGGAGGTGGGGAGACCCAGTACTTC. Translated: CASSLGLAGGGETQYF.